This T cell receptor (beta chain) derives from a study of CD8+CD57+ T cells in acquired aplastic anemia. Background on the study: CD4+ and CD8+ cells, once sorted, gave DNA averaging approximately 3.3 ug. Whole-study results and caveats: Patients and healthy controls showed no significant CD8+ Simpson's diversity difference. Shared by patients and controls, just under 30 CD8+ CDR3s were abundant in patients.

Genomic DNA, serving as template, underwent TCR beta VDJ and CDR3 profiling. TCRdb reprocessed the reads with MiXCR, giving one entry per CDR3 protein. This table holds 150,000 to 200,000 distinct CDR3 sequences, around half found once. It was patients with CD8+CD57+ cell expansion by flow cytometry who were chosen for sequencing. In all patients, the disease was severe acquired aplastic anemia. Germline CDR1 is MGHRA and CDR2 is YSYEKL. The CDR3 has 13 amino acids. Trimming left V 4 bases short and J 2 bases short, with 9 bases between. As concerns this clonotype: What it recognizes is unknown.

This receptor was obtained from a human donor with aplastic anemia. This sequence joins TRBV4-1 and TRBJ2-7; D is uncertain. The sequenced sample was sorted CD4+, CD8+, or CD8+CD57+ T cells (not recorded which) from PBMCs. The CDR3 nucleotides read TGCGCCAGCAGCCGCCTCGTCACCTACGAGCAGTACTTC. Translation: CASSRLVTYEQYF.